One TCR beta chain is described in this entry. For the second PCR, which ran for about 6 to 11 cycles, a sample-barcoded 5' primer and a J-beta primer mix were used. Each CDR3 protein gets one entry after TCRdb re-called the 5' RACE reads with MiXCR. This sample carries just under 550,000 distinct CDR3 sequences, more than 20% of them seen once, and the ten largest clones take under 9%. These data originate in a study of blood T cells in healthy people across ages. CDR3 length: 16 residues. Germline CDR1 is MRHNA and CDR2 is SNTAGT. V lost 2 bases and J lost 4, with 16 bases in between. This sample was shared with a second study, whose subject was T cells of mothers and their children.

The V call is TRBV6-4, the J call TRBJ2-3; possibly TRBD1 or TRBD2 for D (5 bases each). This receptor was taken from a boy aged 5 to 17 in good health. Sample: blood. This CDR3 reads CASSDVAGALADTQYF. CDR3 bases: TGTGCCAGCAGTGACGTAGCCGGGGCCCTAGCAGATACGCAGTATTTT.